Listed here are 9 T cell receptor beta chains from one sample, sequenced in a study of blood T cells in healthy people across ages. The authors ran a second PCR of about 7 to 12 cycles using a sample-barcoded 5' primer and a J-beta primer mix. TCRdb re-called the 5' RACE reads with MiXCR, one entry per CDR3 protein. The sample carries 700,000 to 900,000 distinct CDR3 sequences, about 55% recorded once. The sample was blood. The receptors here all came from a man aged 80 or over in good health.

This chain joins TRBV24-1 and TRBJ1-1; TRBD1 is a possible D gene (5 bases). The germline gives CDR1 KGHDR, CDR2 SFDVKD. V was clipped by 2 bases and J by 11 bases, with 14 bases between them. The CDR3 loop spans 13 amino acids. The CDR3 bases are TGTGCCACCAGTGATTCGTTGGGGGTGAGGGCTTTCTTT. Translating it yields CATSDSLGVRAFF.

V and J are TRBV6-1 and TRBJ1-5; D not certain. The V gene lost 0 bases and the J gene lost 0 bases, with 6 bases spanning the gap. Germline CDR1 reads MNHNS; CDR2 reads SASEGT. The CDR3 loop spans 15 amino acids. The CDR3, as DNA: TGTGCCAGCAGTGAAGCGGGCGGTAGCAATCAGCCCCAGCATTTT. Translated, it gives CASSEAGGSNQPQHF.

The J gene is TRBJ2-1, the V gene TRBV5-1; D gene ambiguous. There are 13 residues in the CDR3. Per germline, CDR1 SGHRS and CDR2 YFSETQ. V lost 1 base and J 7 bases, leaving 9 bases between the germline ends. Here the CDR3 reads CASSLILANEQFF. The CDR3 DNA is TGCGCCAGCAGCTTGATTCTTGCGAATGAGCAGTTCTTC.

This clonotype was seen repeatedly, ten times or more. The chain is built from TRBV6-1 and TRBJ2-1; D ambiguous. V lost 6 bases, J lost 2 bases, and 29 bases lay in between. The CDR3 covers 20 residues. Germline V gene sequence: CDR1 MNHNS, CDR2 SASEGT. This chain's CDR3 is CASRTAFLPLSGSPYNEQFF. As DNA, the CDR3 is TGTGCCAGCAGAACTGCCTTTCTCCCCCTATCCGGGTCCCCCTACAATGAGCAGTTCTTC.

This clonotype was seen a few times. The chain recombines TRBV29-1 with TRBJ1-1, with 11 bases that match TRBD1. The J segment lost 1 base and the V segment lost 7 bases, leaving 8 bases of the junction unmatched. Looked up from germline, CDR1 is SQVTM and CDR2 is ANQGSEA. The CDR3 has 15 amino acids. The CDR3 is CSAFGQGARNTEAFF. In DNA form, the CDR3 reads TGCAGCGCCTTCGGACAGGGGGCTCGGAACACTGAAGCTTTCTTT.

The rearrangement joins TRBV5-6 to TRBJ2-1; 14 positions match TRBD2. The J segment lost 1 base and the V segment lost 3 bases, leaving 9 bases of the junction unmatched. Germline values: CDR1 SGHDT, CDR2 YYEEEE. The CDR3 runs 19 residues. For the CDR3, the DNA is TGTGCCAGCAGCTGGGTGGGGACTAGCGGGAGCGGTTCCTACAATGAGCAGTTCTTC. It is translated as CASSWVGTSGSGSYNEQFF.

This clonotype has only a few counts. This chain's CDR3 is CSVDLNQGGGYTF. In nucleotides, the CDR3 is TGCAGCGTTGACTTAAATCAGGGTGGAGGCTACACCTTC. The chain combines TRBV29-1 with TRBJ1-2, with TRBD1 as a possible D gene (5 bases). Germline lookup yields CDR1 SQVTM and CDR2 ANQGSEA. The CDR3 is made up of 13 amino acids. V shed 3 bases and J shed 8 bases, with 16 bases lying between them.

The CDR3 protein is CASSFSPEETQYF. CDR3 bases: TGCGCCAGCAGCTTTAGCCCAGAGGAGACCCAGTACTTC. V gene TRBV5-1 combines with J gene TRBJ2-5; D is ambiguous. This CDR3 has 13 residues. V lost 2 bases and J lost 5, with 10 bases in between. From germline, CDR1 is SGHRS and CDR2 YFSETQ.

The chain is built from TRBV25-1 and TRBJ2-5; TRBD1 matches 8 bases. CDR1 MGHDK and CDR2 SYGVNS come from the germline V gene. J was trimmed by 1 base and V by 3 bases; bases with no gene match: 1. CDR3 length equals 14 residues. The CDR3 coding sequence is TGTGCCAGCAGTGACGACAGGGGCCAAGAGACCCAGTACTTC. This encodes CASSDDRGQETQYF.